This T cell receptor beta chain was profiled in a study of blood T cells in healthy people across ages. The sample providers were healthy Caucasian people from Russia, aged roughly 6 to 95. Investigators took around 11 milliliters of peripheral blood from every donor. The CDR3 covers 14 residues. The ends were cut back, 4 bases at V and 3 bases at J, with 12 bases in the middle. Germline V gene data show CDR1 as LGHNA and CDR2 as YNFKEQ. The second PCR ran roughly 7 to 12 cycles with a sample-barcoded 5' primer and J-beta primers. TCRdb reprocessed the 5' RACE reads with MiXCR, giving one entry per CDR3 protein. The table records more than 750,000 distinct CDR3 sequences, under 35% of them present only once. A further study also used this sample, focusing on T cells of mothers and their children.

The sequence was obtained from a middle-aged woman in good health. The sequenced sample consisted of blood. This sequence joins TRBV4-2 and TRBJ1-2; weak D call: TRBD1 (6 bases). Written as DNA, the CDR3 is TGTGCCAGCAGCCCACCTAGGGGGGACTATGGCTACACCTTC. Translating gives CASSPPRGDYGYTF.